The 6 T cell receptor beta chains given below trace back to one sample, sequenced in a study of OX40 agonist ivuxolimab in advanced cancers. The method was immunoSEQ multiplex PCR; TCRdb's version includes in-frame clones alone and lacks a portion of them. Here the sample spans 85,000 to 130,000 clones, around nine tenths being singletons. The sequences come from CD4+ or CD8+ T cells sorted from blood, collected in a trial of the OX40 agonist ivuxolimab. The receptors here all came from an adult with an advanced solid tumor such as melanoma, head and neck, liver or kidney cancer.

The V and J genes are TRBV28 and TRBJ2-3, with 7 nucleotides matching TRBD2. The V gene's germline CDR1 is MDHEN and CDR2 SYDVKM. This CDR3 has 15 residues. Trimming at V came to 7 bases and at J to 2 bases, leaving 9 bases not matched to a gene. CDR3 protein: CASNDQGGVTDTQYF. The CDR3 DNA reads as TGTGCCAGCAACGATCAGGGAGGGGTCACAGATACGCAGTATTTT.

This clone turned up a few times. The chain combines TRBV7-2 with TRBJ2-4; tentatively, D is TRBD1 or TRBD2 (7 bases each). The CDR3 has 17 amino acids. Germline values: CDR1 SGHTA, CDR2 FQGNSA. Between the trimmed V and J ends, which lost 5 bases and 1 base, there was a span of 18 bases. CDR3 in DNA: TGTGCCAGCAGCCCCCAGGGGGGGCTCCGCGCCAAAAACATTCAGTACTTC. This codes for CASSPQGGLRAKNIQYF.

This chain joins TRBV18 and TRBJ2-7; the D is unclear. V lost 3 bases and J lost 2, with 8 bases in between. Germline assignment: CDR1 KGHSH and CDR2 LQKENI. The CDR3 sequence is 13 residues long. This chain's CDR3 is CASSPTAPYEQYF. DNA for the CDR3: TGTGCCAGCTCACCGACCGCACCCTACGAGCAGTACTTC.

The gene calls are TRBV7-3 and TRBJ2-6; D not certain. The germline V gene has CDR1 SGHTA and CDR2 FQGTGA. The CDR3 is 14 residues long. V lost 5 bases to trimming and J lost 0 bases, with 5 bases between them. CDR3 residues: CASSPHSGANVLTF. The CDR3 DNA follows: TGTGCCAGCAGCCCCCACTCTGGGGCCAACGTCCTGACTTTC.

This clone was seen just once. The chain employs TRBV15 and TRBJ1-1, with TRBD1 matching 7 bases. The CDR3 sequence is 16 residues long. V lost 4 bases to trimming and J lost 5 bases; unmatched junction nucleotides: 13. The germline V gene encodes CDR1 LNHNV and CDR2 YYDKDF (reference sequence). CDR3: CATSTLSDRVGTEAFF. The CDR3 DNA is TGTGCCACCAGCACCCTATCCGACAGGGTGGGGACTGAAGCTTTCTTT.

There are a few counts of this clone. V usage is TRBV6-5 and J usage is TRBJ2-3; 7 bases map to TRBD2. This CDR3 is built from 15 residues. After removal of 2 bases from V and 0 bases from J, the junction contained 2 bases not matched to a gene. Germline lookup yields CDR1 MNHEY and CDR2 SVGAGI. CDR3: CASSYRSGSTDTQYF. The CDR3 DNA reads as TGTGCCAGCAGTTACCGTAGCGGGAGCACAGATACGCAGTATTTT.